This T cell receptor beta chain emerged from a study of T cell repertoires in cytomegalovirus infection. In germline, CDR1 is DFQATT, CDR2 SNEGSKA (reference sequence). This CDR3 has 13 residues. Trimming took off 0 bases at V and 7 bases at J, with 13 bases between the two ends. This clonotype was seen more than once but under ten times. Its antigen is unidentified. TCRdb reprocessed the reads with MiXCR, giving one entry per CDR3 protein. The table has 150,000 to 200,000 distinct CDR3 sequences, 25% to 30% seen once. Broader study findings: People with CMV and the relevant HLA were identified by cumulative public TCR beta family frequency.

The clonotype was recovered from a human donor in good health (CMV status not recorded). Some clones in this sample may be carry-over from other donors' samples. The source material was PBMCs. The chain is built from TRBV20-1 and TRBJ2-7; D not resolved. The CDR3 here is CSARDPLSREQYF. The CDR3, as DNA: TGCAGTGCTAGAGATCCGTTATCTCGGGAGCAGTACTTC.